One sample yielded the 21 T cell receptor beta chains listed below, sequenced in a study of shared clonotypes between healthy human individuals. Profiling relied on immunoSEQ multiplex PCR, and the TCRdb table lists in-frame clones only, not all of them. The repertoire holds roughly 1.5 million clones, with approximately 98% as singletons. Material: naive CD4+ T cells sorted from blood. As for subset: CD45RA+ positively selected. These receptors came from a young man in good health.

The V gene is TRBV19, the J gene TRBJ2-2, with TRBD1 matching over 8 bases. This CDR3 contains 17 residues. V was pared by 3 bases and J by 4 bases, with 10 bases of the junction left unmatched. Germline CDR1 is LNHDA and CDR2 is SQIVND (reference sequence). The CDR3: CASSIGARGLPTGELFF. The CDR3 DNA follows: TGTGCCAGTAGTATTGGAGCCAGGGGGCTACCCACCGGGGAGCTGTTTTTT. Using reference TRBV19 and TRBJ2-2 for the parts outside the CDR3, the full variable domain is DGGITQSPKYLFRKEGQNVTLSCEQNLNHDAMYWYRQDPGQGLRLIYYSQIVNDFQKGDIAEGYSVSREKKESFPLTVTSAQKNPTAFYLCASSIGARGLPTGELFFGEGSRLTVL.

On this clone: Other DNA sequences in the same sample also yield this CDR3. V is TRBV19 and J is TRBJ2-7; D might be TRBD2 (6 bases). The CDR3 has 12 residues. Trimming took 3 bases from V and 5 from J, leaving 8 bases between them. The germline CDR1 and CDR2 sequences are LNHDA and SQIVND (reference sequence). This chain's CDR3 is CASSISGDEQYF. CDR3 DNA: TGTGCCAGTAGTATTTCGGGGGACGAGCAGTACTTC.

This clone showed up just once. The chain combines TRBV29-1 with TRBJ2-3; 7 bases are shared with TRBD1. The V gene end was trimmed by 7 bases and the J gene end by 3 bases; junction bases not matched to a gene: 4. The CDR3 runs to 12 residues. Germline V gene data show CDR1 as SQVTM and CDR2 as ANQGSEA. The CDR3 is CSEQQGTDTQYF. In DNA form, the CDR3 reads TGCAGCGAGCAACAGGGGACAGATACGCAGTATTTT.

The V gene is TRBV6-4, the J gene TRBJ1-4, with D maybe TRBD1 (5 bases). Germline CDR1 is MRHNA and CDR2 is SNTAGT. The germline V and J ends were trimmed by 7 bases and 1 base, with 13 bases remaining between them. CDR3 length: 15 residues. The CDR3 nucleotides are TGTGCCAGCAAGGAATGGGACCTAACTAATGAAAAACTGTTTTTT. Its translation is CASKEWDLTNEKLFF.

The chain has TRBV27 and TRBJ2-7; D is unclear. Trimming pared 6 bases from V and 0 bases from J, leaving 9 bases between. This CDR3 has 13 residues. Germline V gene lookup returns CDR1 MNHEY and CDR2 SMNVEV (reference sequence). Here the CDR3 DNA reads TGTGCCAGCAGGGCGGCGAACTCCTACGAGCAGTACTTC. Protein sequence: CASRAANSYEQYF.

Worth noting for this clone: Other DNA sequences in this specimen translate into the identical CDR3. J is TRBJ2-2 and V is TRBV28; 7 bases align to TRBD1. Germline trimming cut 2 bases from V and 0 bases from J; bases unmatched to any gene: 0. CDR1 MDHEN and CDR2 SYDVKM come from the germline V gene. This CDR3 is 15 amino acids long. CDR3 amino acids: CASSLGQANTGELFF. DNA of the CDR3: TGTGCCAGCAGTTTAGGACAGGCGAACACCGGGGAGCTGTTTTTT. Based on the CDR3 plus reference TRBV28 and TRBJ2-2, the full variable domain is DVKVTQSSRYLVKRTGEKVFLECVQDMDHENMFWYRQDPGLGLRLIYFSYDVKMKEKGDIPEGYSVSREKKERFSLILESASTNQTSMYLCASSLGQANTGELFFGEGSRLTVL.

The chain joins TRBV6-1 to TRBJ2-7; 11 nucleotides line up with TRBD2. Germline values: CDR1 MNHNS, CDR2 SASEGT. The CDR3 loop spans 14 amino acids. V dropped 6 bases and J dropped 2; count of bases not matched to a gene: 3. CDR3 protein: CASRLAGATYEQYF. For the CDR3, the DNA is TGTGCCAGCAGACTAGCGGGGGCTACCTACGAGCAGTACTTC.

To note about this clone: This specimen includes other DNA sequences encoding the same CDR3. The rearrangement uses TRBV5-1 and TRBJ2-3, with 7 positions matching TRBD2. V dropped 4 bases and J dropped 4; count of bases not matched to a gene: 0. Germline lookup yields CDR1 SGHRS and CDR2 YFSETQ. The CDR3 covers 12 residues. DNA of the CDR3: TGCGCCAGCAGCCGGGAGGCAGATACGCAGTATTTT. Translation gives CASSREADTQYF.

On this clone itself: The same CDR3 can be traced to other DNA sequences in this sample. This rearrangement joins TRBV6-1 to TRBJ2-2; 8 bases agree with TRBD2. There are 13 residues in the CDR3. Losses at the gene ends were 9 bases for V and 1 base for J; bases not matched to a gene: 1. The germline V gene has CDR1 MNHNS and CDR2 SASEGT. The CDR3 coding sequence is TGTGCCAGTCGGGAGGGGAACACCGGGGAGCTGTTTTTT. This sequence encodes CASREGNTGELFF.

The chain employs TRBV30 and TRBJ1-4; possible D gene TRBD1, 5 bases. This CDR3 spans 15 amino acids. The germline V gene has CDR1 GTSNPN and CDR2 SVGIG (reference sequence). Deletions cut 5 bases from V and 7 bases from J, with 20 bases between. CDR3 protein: CAWALKAQGGEKLFF. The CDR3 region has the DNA TGTGCCTGGGCTCTCAAGGCCCAGGGCGGTGAAAAACTGTTTTTT.

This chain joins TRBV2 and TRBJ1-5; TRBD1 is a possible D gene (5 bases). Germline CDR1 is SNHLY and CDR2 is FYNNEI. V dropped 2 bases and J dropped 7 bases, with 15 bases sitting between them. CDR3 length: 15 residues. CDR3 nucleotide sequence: TGTGCCAGCAGTGAAAGTAGCGGGGGTGGGCAGCCCCAGCATTTT. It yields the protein CASSESSGGGQPQHF.

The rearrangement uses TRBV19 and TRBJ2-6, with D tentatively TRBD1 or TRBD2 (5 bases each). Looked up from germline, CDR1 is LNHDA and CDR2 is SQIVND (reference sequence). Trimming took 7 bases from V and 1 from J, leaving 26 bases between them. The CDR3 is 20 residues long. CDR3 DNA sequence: TGTGCCAGTACCCGGGGTTGGGGCCAAACCGAGATTTCTGGGGCCAACGTCCTGACTTTC. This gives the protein CASTRGWGQTEISGANVLTF.

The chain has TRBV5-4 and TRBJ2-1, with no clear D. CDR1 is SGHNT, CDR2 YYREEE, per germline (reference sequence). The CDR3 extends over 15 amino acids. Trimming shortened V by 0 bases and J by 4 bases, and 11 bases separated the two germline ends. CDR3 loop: CASSLAEPGYNEQFF. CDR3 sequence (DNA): TGTGCCAGCAGCTTGGCCGAACCCGGATACAATGAGCAGTTCTTC.

CDR3 nucleotides: TGCGCCAGCAGCCGGTCGCAGGCCGCCTACGAGCAGTACTTC. Protein sequence: CASSRSQAAYEQYF. The chain joins TRBV5-1 to TRBJ2-7; D not certain. CDR3 length: 14 residues. In germline, CDR1 is SGHRS, CDR2 YFSETQ. V lost 4 bases and J 2 bases, leaving 13 bases between the germline ends.

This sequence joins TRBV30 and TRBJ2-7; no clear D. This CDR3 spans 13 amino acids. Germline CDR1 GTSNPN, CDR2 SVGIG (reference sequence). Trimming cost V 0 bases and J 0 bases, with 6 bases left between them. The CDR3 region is CAWSVPNSYEQYF. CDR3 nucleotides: TGTGCCTGGAGTGTACCGAACTCCTACGAGCAGTACTTC.

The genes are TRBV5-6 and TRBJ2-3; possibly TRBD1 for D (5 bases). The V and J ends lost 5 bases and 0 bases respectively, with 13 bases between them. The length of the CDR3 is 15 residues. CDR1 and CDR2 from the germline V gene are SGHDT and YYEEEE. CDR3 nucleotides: TGTGCCAGCAGGGACATGGCAACTAGCACAGATACGCAGTATTTT. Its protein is CASRDMATSTDTQYF.

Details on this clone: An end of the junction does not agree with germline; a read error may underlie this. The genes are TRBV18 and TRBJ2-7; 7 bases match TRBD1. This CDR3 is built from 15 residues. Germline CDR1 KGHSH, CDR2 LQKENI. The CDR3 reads CVSSPQGVSSYEQYF. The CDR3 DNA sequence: TGTGTCAGCTCGCCCCAGGGGGTAAGCTCCTACGAGCAGTACTTC.

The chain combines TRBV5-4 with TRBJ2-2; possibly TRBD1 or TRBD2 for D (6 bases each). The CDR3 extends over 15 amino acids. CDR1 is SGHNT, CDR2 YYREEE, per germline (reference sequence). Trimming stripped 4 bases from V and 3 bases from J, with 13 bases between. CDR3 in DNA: TGTGCCAGCAGCCCCCCGGGGGCATACACCGGGGAGCTGTTTTTT. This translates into CASSPPGAYTGELFF.

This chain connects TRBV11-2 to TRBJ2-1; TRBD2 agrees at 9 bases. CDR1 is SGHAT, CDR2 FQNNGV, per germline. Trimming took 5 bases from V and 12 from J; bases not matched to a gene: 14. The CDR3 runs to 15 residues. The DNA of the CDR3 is TGTGCCAGCAGCCACGGACTAGCGAAACAACCTGGGCAGTTCTTC. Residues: CASSHGLAKQPGQFF.

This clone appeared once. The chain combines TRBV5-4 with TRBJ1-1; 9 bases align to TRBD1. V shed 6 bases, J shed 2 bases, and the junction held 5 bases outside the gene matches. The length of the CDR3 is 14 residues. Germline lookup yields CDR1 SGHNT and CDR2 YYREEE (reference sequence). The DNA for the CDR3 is TGTGCCAGCATGAGGGGACAGGGAAACACTGAAGCTTTCTTT. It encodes CASMRGQGNTEAFF.

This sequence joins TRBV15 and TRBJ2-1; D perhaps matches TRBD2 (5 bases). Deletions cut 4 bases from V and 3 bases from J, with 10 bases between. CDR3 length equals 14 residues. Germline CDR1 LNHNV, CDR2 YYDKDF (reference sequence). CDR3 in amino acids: CATSMAGNYNEQFF. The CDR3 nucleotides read TGTGCCACCAGCATGGCCGGGAACTACAATGAGCAGTTCTTC.